Following are 19 T cell receptor beta chains from one sample sequenced in a study of blood T cell repertoires in COVID-19. Libraries were prepared by immunoSEQ multiplex PCR; TCRdb keeps only in-frame clonotypes and omits some of them. This sample carries some 40,000 clones, about 89% of them seen once, and the ten largest clones take 15% to 17%. The material sequenced was peripheral blood. These receptors all stem from a woman younger than 45 in a cohort sampled during active COVID-19.

The V and J genes are TRBV3-1 (or the pseudogene TRBV3-2) and TRBJ1-1; maybe TRBD1 (6 bases). Trimming took 8 bases from V and 1 from J, leaving 11 bases between them. The length of the CDR3 is 13 residues. CDR1 is LGHDT, CDR2 YNNKEL, per germline (reference sequence). The DNA of the CDR3 is TGTGCCAGCCGGAGGGGGGGGAACACTGAAGCTTTCTTT. This translates into CASRRGGNTEAFF.

This chain links TRBV9 with TRBJ1-2, with D possibly matching TRBD1 (5 bases). Germline assignment: CDR1 SGDLS and CDR2 YYNGEE. Trimming pared 3 bases from V and 3 bases from J, leaving 18 bases between. This CDR3 contains 16 residues. The CDR3 sequence: CASSASGQVDHYGYTF. The DNA for the CDR3 is TGTGCCAGCAGCGCCTCAGGGCAGGTTGATCACTATGGCTACACCTTC.

The rearrangement uses TRBV1 and TRBJ2-1; whether TRBD2, the table's D call, matches the DNA was not checked. TRBV1 is reported as a pseudogene. The CDR3 sequence is 20 residues long. CDR3 in amino acids: CTSSQAARTPRTSGWDEQFF. CDR3 sequence (DNA): TGCACCAGCAGCCAAGCTGCCCGAACCCCCCGGACTAGCGGGTGGGATGAGCAGTTCTTC.

V is TRBV11-3 and J is TRBJ2-1; 13 bases line up with TRBD2. CDR1 is SGHNT and CDR2 is YENEEA in the germline V gene. The J segment lost 0 bases and the V segment lost 4 bases, leaving 9 bases of the junction unmatched. This CDR3 has 19 amino acids. As DNA, the CDR3 is TGTGCCAGCAGCTCCCCGGGACTAGCGGGACTAAGCTCCTACAATGAGCAGTTCTTC. Translating it yields CASSSPGLAGLSSYNEQFF.

This rearrangement joins TRBV5-5 to TRBJ2-7, with 14 bases that match TRBD2. This CDR3 has 18 amino acids. Looked up from germline, CDR1 is SGHKS and CDR2 is YYEKEE (reference sequence). J lost 6 bases, V lost 3 bases, and 14 bases had no gene match. CDR3 loop: CASSYGLAGGPQLREQYF. Written as DNA, the CDR3 is TGTGCCAGCAGCTACGGACTAGCGGGAGGCCCCCAACTACGCGAGCAGTACTTC.

This rearrangement joins TRBV19 to TRBJ1-2, with TRBD1 matching 7 bases. The CDR3 contains 13 residues. Trimming cost V 3 bases and J 11 bases; bases outside gene matches: 9. Germline CDR1 and CDR2: LNHDA and SQIVND (reference sequence). CDR3 in amino acids: CASSMRGQLSYTF. DNA for the CDR3: TGTGCCAGTAGTATGAGGGGACAGTTGAGTTACACCTTC.

The chain is built from TRBV2 and TRBJ1-2, with TRBD1 matching 7 bases. The trim removed 5 bases at V and 3 bases at J, leaving 6 bases unmatched. Germline loops: CDR1 SNHLY, CDR2 FYNNEI. The CDR3 runs to 14 residues. The CDR3 here is CASSLAGGHYGYTF. Written as DNA, the CDR3 is TGTGCCAGCAGTTTGGCAGGGGGGCACTATGGCTACACCTTC.

The chain employs TRBV15 and TRBJ1-1; 7 nucleotides align to TRBD1. Trimming removed 0 bases from V and 1 base from J; junction bases left unmatched: 8. The CDR3 is 17 residues long. Germline V CDR1 and CDR2: LNHNV, YYDKDF (reference sequence). CDR3 nucleotide sequence: TGTGCCACCAGCAGAGAACGCATATGGACAGGGAACACTGAAGCTTTCTTT. Encoded protein: CATSRERIWTGNTEAFF.

The chain has TRBV11-2 and TRBJ2-1; weak D call: TRBD1 (5 bases). Trimming pared 2 bases from V and 4 bases from J, leaving 12 bases between. Per the germline V gene, CDR1 is SGHAT and CDR2 is FQNNGV. The CDR3 spans 15 residues. The CDR3 DNA is TGTGCCAGCAGCTTACGCAGGGTGGGGTACAATGAGCAGTTCTTC. The encoded protein is CASSLRRVGYNEQFF.

This CDR3 reads CASSLALGKTDNEQFF. CDR3 nucleotides: TGTGCCAGCAGCTTGGCACTCGGTAAAACGGACAATGAGCAGTTCTTC. The chain recombines TRBV5-4 with TRBJ2-1; D unclear. V was cut by 0 bases and J by 5 bases, with 15 bases left in between. This CDR3 contains 16 residues. The germline CDR1 and CDR2 sequences are SGHNT and YYREEE (reference sequence).

This chain connects TRBV24-1 to TRBJ2-5; maybe TRBD2 (5 bases). CDR3 length: 15 amino acids. The V end lost 2 bases, the J end lost 2 bases, and 11 bases lay between the germline ends. The germline V gene has CDR1 KGHDR and CDR2 SFDVKD. DNA for the CDR3: TGTGCCACCAGTGATTCTGAGCGGAGGCAAGAGACCCAGTACTTC. Its protein product is CATSDSERRQETQYF.

The chain links TRBV5-6 to TRBJ2-3; 9 nucleotides agree with TRBD1. Losses at the gene ends were 4 bases for V and 3 bases for J; bases not matched to a gene: 6. Germline loops: CDR1 SGHDT, CDR2 YYEEEE. This CDR3 spans 15 amino acids. This chain's CDR3 is CASSLPGTGTDTQYF. CDR3 DNA: TGTGCCAGCAGCCTCCCAGGGACAGGGACAGATACGCAGTATTTT.

The chain recombines TRBV7-3 with TRBJ2-2, with a weak D call TRBD2 (6 bases). The CDR3 spans 13 residues. CDR1 is SGHTA, CDR2 FQGTGA, per germline. Trimming removed 5 bases from V and 6 bases from J, with 10 bases in between. CDR3 nucleotide sequence: TGTGCCAGCAGCCCGAGACTAGCCGGGGAGCTGTTTTTT. This codes for CASSPRLAGELFF.

The chain employs TRBV11-2 and TRBJ2-3, with 10 bases aligning to TRBD2. J lost 3 bases, V lost 1 base, and 10 bases had no gene match. The germline CDR1 and CDR2 sequences are SGHAT and FQNNGV. The CDR3 is 18 amino acids. This CDR3 reads CASSLGASGRMGTDTQYF. CDR3 DNA sequence: TGTGCCAGCAGCTTAGGGGCTAGCGGGAGAATGGGGACAGATACGCAGTATTTT.

J is TRBJ2-1 and V is TRBV27, with D hard to call. V lost 3 bases and J 2 bases, leaving 5 bases between the germline ends. The CDR3 has 13 residues. Germline V gives CDR1 MNHEY, CDR2 SMNVEV (reference sequence). CDR3: CASSLAAYNEQFF. CDR3 DNA: TGTGCCAGCAGTTTGGCAGCCTACAATGAGCAGTTCTTC.

The chain uses TRBV5-1 and TRBJ2-5; the match to TRBD1 covers 11 bases. V trimming: 4 bases; J trimming: 5 bases; junction bases outside the gene matches: 7. The CDR3 is made up of 15 amino acids. From germline, CDR1 is SGHRS and CDR2 YFSETQ. The CDR3 coding sequence is TGCGCCAGCAGCGTAGGACAGGGGGCAGGGGAGACCCAGTACTTC. It translates to CASSVGQGAGETQYF.

This clone was observed a handful of times. This chain uses TRBV28 with TRBJ2-7; D unresolved. The CDR3 totals 13 residues. Per the germline V gene, CDR1 is MDHEN and CDR2 is SYDVKM. Trimming removed 6 bases from V and 0 bases from J, with 9 bases in between. In DNA, the CDR3 is TGTGCCAGCAGATCCCACGGCTCCTACGAGCAGTACTTC. It is translated as CASRSHGSYEQYF.

This sequence joins TRBV4-1 and TRBJ2-1; 8 bases fit TRBD1. Losses at the gene ends were 3 bases for V and 6 bases for J; bases not matched to a gene: 16. The germline gives CDR1 MGHRA, CDR2 YSYEKL. CDR3 size: 18 residues. DNA for the CDR3: TGCGCCAGCAGCCATTTCACGTGGTCGCAGGGGGCACGCAATGAGCAGTTCTTC. Translating gives CASSHFTWSQGARNEQFF.

J is TRBJ1-1 and V is TRBV25-1; maybe TRBD1 (5 bases). Germline V gives CDR1 MGHDK, CDR2 SYGVNS. The CDR3 consists of 15 residues. Trimming cost V 1 base and J 3 bases, with 12 bases left between them. The CDR3 here is CASSEFLGEDTEAFF. DNA of the CDR3: TGTGCCAGCAGTGAATTTTTAGGGGAGGACACTGAAGCTTTCTTT.